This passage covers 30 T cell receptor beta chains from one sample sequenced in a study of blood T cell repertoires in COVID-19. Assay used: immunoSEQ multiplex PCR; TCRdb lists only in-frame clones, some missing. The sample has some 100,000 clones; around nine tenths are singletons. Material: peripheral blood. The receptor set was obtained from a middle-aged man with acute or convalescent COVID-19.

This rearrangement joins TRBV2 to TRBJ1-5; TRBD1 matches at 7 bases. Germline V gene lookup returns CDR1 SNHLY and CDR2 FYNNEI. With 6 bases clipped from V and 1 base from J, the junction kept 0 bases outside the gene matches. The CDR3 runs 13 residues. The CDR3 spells CASRQGSNQPQHF. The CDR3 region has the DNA TGTGCCAGCAGACAGGGGAGCAATCAGCCCCAGCATTTT.

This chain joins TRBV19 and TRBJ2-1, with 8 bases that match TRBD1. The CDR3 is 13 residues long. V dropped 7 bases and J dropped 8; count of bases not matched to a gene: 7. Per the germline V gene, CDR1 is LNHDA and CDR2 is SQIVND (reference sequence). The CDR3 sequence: CASKGQGAHEQFF. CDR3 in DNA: TGTGCCAGTAAAGGACAGGGAGCCCATGAGCAGTTCTTC.

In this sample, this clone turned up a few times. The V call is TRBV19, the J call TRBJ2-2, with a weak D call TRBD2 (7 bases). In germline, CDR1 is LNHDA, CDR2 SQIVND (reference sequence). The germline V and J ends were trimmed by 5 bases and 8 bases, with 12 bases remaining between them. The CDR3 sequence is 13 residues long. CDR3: CASSQAGAGELFF. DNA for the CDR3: TGTGCCAGTAGTCAGGCGGGGGCGGGGGAGCTGTTTTTT.

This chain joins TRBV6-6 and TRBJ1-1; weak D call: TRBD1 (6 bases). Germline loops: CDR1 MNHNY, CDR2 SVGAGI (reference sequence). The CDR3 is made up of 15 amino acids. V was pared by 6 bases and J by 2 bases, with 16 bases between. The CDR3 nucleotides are TGTGCCAGCAGGCTTCCTGGGGGCGATAACACTGAAGCTTTCTTT. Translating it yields CASRLPGGDNTEAFF.

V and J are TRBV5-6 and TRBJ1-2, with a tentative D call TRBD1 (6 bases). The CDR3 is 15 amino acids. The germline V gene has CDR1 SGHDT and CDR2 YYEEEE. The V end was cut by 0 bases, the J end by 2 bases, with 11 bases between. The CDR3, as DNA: TGTGCCAGCAGCTTGGTGCGGACAGAAAACTATGGCTACACCTTC. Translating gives CASSLVRTENYGYTF.

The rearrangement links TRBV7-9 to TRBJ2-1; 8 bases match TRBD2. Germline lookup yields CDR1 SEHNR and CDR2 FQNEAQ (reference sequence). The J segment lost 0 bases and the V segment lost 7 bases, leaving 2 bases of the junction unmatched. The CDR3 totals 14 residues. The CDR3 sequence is CASIRGGSYNEQFF. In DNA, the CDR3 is TGTGCCAGCATCCGGGGGGGCTCCTACAATGAGCAGTTCTTC.

CDR3 sequence (DNA): TGTGCCAGCTCTAGGACAGGGTCCCCAGATACGCAGTATTTT. It yields the protein CASSRTGSPDTQYF. V is TRBV2 and J is TRBJ2-3, with 8 nucleotides matching TRBD1. Germline lookup yields CDR1 SNHLY and CDR2 FYNNEI. The CDR3 length is 14 residues. The V and J ends lost 8 bases and 4 bases, in that order; junction bases with no gene match: 8.

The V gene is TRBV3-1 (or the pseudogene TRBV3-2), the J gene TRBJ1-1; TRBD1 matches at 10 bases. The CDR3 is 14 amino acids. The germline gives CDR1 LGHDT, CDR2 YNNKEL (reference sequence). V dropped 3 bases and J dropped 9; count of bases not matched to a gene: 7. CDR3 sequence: CASSQGQGWIKAFF. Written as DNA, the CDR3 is TGTGCCAGCAGCCAGGGACAGGGGTGGATCAAAGCTTTCTTT.

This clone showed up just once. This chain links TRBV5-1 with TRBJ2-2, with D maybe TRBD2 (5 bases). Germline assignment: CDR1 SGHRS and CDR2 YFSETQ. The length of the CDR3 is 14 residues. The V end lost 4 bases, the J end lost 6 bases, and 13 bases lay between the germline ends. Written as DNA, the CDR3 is TGCGCCAGCAGCGCCCAGATCGGGGCCGGGGAGCTGTTTTTT. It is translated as CASSAQIGAGELFF.

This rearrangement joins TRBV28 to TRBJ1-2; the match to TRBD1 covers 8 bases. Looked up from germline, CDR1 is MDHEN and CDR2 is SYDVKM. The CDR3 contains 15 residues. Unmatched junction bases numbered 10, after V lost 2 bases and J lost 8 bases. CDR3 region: CASSLVSGTGGGYTF. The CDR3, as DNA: TGTGCCAGCAGTTTAGTTAGTGGAACAGGGGGAGGCTACACCTTC.

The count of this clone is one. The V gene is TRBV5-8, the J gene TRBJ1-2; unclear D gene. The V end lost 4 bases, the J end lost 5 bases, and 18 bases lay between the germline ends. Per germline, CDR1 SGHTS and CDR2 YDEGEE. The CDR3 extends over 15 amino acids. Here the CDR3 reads CASSTRWRSRYGYTF. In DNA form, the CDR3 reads TGTGCCAGCAGCACCCGCTGGCGGTCGAGATATGGCTACACCTTC.

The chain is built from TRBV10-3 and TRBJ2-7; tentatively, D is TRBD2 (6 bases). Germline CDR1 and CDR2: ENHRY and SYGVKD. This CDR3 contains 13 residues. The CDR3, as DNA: TGTGCCATCAGTGAGTCGGGCTACCCCCTGGAGGGCGTC. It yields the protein CAISESGYPLEGV.

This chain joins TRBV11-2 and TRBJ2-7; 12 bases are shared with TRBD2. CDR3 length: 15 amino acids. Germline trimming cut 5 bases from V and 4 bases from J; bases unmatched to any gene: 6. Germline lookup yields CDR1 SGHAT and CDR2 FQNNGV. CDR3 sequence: CASSPALAGGYEQYF. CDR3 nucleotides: TGTGCCAGCAGCCCAGCCCTAGCGGGAGGGTACGAGCAGTACTTC.

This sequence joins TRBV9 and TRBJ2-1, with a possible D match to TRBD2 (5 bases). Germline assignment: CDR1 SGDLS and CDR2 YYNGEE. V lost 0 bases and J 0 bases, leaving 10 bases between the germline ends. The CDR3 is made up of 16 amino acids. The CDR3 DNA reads TGTGCCAGCAGCGTAGGGCGGGTGAGCTCCTACAATGAGCAGTTCTTC. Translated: CASSVGRVSSYNEQFF.

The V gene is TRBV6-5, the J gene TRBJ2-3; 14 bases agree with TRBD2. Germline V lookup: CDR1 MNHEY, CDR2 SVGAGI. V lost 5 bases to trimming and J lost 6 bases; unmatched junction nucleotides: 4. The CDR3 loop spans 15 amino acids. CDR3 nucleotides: TGTGCCAGCAGTAGGGGACTAGCGGGAGTCGATACGCAGTATTTT. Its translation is CASSRGLAGVDTQYF.

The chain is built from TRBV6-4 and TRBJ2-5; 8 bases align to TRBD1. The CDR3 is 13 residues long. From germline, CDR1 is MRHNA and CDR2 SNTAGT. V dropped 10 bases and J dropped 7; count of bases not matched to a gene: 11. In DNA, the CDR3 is TGTGCCATCCAAAGACAGGGGCCGTGGACCCAGTACTTC. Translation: CAIQRQGPWTQYF.

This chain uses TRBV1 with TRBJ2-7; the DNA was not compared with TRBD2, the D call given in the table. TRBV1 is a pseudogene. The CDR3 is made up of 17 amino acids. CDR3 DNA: TGCACCAGCCCCGTTTCTGGACTAGTTAGAAACTCCTACGAGCAGTACTTC. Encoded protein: CTSPVSGLVRNSYEQYF.

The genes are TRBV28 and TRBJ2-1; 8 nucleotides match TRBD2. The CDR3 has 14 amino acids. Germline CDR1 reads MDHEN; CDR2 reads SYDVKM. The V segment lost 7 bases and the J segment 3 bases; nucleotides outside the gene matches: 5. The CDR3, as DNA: TGTGCCAGCATCGGAAGCGGGAGCTACAATGAGCAGTTCTTC. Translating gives CASIGSGSYNEQFF.

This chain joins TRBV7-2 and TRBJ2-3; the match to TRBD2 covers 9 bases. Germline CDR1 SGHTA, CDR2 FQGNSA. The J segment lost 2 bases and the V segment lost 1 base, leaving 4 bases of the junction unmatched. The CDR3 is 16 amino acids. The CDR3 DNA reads TGTGCCAGCAGCTTAGTAGGCGGGAGGGCCACAGATACGCAGTATTTT. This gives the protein CASSLVGGRATDTQYF.

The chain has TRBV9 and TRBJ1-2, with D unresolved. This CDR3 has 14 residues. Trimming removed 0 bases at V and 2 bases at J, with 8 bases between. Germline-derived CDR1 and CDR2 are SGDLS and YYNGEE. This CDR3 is CASSVGSENYGYTF. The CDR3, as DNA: TGTGCCAGCAGCGTAGGCTCCGAGAACTATGGCTACACCTTC.

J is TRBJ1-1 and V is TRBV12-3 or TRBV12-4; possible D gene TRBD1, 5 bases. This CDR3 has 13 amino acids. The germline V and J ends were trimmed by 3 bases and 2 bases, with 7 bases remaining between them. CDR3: CASSFTGNTEAFF. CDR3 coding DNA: TGTGCCAGCAGTTTCACAGGTAACACTGAAGCTTTCTTT.

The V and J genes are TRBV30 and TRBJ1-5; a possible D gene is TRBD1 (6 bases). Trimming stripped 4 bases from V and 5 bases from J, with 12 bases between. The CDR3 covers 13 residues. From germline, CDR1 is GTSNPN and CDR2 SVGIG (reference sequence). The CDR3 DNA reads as TGTGCCTGGACGGACAGCTACTATCAGCCCCAGCATTTT. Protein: CAWTDSYYQPQHF.

This CDR3 is CAWSRLAGGRDTQYF. The CDR3 DNA sequence: TGTGCCTGGAGTAGACTAGCGGGAGGGAGGGATACGCAGTATTTT. The chain uses TRBV30 and TRBJ2-3, with 14 bases fitting TRBD2. The trim removed 2 bases at V and 6 bases at J, leaving 4 bases unmatched. Germline loops: CDR1 GTSNPN, CDR2 SVGIG (reference sequence). This CDR3 comprises 15 residues.

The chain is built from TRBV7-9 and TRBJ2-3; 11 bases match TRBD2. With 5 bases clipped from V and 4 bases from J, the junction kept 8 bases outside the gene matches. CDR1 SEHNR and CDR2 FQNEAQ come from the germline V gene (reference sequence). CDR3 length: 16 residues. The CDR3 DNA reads TGTGCCAGCAGCCCCCCGGGACTAGCGGTCCCAGATACGCAGTATTTT. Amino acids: CASSPPGLAVPDTQYF.

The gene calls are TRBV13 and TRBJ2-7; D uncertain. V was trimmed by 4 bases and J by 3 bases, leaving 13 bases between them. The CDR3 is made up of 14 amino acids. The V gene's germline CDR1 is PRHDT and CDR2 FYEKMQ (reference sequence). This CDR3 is CASSWSAQNYEQYF. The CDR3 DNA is TGTGCCAGCAGCTGGAGTGCCCAAAACTACGAGCAGTACTTC.

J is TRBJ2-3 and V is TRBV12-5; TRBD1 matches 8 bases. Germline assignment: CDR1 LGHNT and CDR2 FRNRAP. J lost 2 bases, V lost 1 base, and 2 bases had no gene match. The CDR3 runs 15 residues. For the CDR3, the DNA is TGTGCTAGTGGTTTGGGGACAGGGATCACAGATACGCAGTATTTT. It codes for CASGLGTGITDTQYF.

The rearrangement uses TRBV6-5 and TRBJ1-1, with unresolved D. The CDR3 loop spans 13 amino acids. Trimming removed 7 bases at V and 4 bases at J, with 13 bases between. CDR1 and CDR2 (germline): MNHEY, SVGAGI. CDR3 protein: CASKEGLGTEAFF. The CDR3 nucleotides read TGTGCCAGCAAAGAGGGTTTAGGCACTGAAGCTTTCTTT.

DNA of the CDR3: TGTGCCAGCAGCTTAGAGGGTGGTGGGGCTAGCGGGTACAATGAGCAGTTCTTC. Translated, it gives CASSLEGGGASGYNEQFF. This chain uses TRBV7-8 with TRBJ2-1; 8 nucleotides line up with TRBD2. V shed 1 base and J 4 bases; nucleotides not matched to a gene: 12. CDR1 is SGHVS, CDR2 FQNEAQ, per germline. This CDR3 spans 18 amino acids.

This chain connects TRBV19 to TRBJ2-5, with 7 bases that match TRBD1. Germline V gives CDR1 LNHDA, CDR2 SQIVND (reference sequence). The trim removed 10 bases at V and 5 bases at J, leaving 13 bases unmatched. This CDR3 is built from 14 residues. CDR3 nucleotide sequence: TGTGCCACCGCGAGCACAGGGGTGTCGGAGACCCAGTACTTC. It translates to CATASTGVSETQYF.

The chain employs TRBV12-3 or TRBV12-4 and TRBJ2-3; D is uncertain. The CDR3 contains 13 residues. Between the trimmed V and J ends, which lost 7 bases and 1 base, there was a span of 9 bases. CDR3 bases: TGTGCCAGCAACATCCGGGGCACAGATACGCAGTATTTT. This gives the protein CASNIRGTDTQYF.